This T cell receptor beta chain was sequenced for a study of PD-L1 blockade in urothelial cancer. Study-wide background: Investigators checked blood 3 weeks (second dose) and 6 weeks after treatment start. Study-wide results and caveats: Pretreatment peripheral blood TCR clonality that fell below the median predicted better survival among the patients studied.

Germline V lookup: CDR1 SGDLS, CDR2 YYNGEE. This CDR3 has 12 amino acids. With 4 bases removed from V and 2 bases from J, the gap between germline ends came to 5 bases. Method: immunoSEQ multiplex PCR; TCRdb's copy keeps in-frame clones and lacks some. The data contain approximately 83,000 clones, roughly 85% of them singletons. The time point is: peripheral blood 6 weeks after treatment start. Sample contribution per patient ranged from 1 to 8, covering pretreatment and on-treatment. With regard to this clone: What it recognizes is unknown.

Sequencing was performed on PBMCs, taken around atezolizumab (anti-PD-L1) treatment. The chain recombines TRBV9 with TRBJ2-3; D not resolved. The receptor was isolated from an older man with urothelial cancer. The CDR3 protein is CASSLLTDTQYF. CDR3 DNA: TGTGCCAGCAGCCTTCTCACAGATACGCAGTATTTT.